The clone carrying this T cell receptor (beta chain) has just a few counts. Its specificity is not known. Orbital computed tomography and thyroid ultrasound, together with serum TRAb and thyroxine and clinical symptoms, were used for diagnoses. The CDR3 runs 12 residues. CDR1 and CDR2 (germline): SQVTM, ANQGSEA. Trimming stripped 3 bases from V and 9 bases from J, with 12 bases between. The entry originates in a study of T cells in Graves' hyperthyroidism and ophthalmopathy. RNA transcripts yielded amplified TCR beta CDR3 regions. A first-round RT-PCR of the TCR CDR3 used the HTBI primer set. TCRdb fed the multiplex PCR reads into MiXCR, producing one record per CDR3 protein. Counted here are approximately 400,000 distinct CDR3 sequences, around 15% occurring once; the ten biggest clones make up less than 20%. Findings of the study overall: Separation of ophthalmopathy from stable hyperthyroidism was achieved by a 13 V-J model.

This TCR was recovered from a woman between 25 and 40 years old with Graves' ophthalmopathy. Input material: blood. The chain links TRBV29-1 to TRBJ2-1; D may correspond to TRBD1 or TRBD2 (6 bases each). The CDR3 nucleotides read TGCAGCGTTGAGAGGGGGGTCGGTGAGCAGTTCTTC. This sequence encodes CSVERGVGEQFF.